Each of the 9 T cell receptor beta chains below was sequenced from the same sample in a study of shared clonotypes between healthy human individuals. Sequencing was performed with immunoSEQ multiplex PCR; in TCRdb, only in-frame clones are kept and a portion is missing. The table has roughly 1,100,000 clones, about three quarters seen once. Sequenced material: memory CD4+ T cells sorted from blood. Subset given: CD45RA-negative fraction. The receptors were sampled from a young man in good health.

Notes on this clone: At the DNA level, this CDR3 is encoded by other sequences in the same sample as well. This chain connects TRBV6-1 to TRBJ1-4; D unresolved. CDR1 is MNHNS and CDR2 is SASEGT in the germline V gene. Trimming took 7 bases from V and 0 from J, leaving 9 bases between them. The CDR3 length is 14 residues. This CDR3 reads CASIGFATNEKLFF. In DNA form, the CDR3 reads TGTGCCAGCATAGGGTTTGCAACTAATGAAAAACTGTTTTTT.

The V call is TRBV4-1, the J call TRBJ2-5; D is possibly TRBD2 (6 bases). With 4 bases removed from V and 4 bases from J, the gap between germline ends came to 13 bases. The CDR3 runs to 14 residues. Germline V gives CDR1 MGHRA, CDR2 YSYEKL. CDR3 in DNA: TGCGCCAGCAGCCCCCGTGGTAGCGGAGAGACCCAGTACTTC. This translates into CASSPRGSGETQYF.

The chain's CDR3 is CASSSPGSEGRREGPQAYNEQFF. DNA for the CDR3: TGTGCCAGCAGCTCACCGGGCTCAGAAGGGCGGCGGGAGGGCCCTCAGGCCTACAATGAGCAGTTCTTC. The V and J genes are TRBV13 and TRBJ2-1; 9 nucleotides align to TRBD2. The CDR3 is made up of 23 amino acids. Germline V CDR1 and CDR2: PRHDT, FYEKMQ (reference sequence). Trimming cost V 4 bases and J 2 bases; bases outside gene matches: 27.

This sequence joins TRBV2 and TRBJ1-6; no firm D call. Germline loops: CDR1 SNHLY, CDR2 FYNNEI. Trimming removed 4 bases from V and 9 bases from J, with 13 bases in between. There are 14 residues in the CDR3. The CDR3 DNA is TGTGCCAGCAGTGCTGGGATTGTGTTTTCACCCCTCCACTTT. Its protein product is CASSAGIVFSPLHF. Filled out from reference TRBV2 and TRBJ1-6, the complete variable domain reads EPEVTQTPSHQVTQMGQEVILRCVPISNHLYFYWYRQILGQKVEFLVSFYNNEISEKSEIFDDQFSVERPDGSNFTLKIRSTKLEDSAMYFCASSAGIVFSPLHFGNGTRLTVT.

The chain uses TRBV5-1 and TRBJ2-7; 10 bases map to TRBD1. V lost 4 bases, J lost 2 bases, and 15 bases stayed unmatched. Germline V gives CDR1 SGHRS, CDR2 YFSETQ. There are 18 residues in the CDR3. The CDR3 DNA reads TGCGCCAGCAGCCTAAGGACAGGGGGGAGTAGCGGAGCCTACGAGCAGTACTTC. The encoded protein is CASSLRTGGSSGAYEQYF.

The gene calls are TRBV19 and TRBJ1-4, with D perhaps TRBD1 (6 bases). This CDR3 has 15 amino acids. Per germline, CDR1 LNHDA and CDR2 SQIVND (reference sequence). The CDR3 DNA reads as TGTGCGTCAGGGGATTTAACGTCGGCTAATGAAAAACTGTTTTTT. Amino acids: CASGDLTSANEKLFF.

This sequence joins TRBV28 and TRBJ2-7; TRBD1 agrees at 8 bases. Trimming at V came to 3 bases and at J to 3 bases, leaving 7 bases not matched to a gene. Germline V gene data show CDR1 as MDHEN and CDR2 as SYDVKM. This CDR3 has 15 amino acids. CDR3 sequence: CASSFNGQGVYEQYF. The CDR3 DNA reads TGTGCCAGCAGTTTTAATGGACAGGGAGTCTACGAGCAGTACTTC.

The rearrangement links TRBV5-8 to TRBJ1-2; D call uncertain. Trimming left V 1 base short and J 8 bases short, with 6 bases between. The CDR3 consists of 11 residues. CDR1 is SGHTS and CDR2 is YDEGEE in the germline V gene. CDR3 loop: CASSLSGGYTF. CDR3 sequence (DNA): TGTGCCAGCAGCTTGTCGGGGGGCTACACCTTC.

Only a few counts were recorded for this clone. The CDR3 spells CASGIQINQPQHF. The DNA for the CDR3 is TGTGCCAGTGGCATCCAGATAAATCAGCCCCAGCATTTT. The genes are TRBV19 and TRBJ1-5, with D uncertain. Germline values: CDR1 LNHDA, CDR2 SQIVND (reference sequence). V was clipped by 8 bases and J by 4 bases, with 12 bases between them. The CDR3 has 13 residues.